The 18 T cell receptor beta chains presented below share a single source sample, sequenced in a study of circulating tumor DNA in untreated peripheral T-cell lymphoma. Libraries were prepared by immunoSEQ multiplex PCR; TCRdb keeps only in-frame clonotypes and omits some of them. This table has 8,800 or so clones, 65% to 85% appearing once. The sequencing input was tumor tissue. These receptors were taken from a human donor with peripheral T-cell lymphoma.

This clone showed up just once. This sequence joins TRBV29-1 and TRBJ2-1; D is unresolved. The CDR3 extends over 20 amino acids. The germline gives CDR1 SQVTM, CDR2 ANQGSEA. V was cut by 6 bases and J by 4 bases, with 34 bases left in between. The CDR3 nucleotides are TGCAGCGTCTCGTACCCCCGCACTACACGGCCCGGTTCCAATTACAATGAGCAGTTCTTC. It is translated as CSVSYPRTTRPGSNYNEQFF.

The chain links TRBV11-3 to TRBJ2-1; D possibly corresponds to TRBD2 (7 bases). Germline V CDR1 and CDR2: SGHNT, YENEEA. CDR3 length: 16 residues. Trimming pared 5 bases from V and 5 bases from J, leaving 19 bases between. The CDR3 protein is CASSHIRLAGDNEQFF. CDR3 nucleotides: TGTGCCAGCAGCCACATTCGACTAGCAGGGGACAATGAGCAGTTCTTC. The variable domain in full, completed from reference TRBV11-3 and TRBJ2-1, reads EAGVVQSPRYKIIEKKQPVAFWCNPISGHNTLYWYLQNLGQGPELLIRYENEEAVDDSQLPKDRFSAERLKGVDSTLKIQPAELGDSAVYLCASSHIRLAGDNEQFFGPGTRLTVL.

V usage is TRBV30 and J usage is TRBJ1-5; possibly TRBD1 for D (5 bases). The CDR3 contains 13 residues. The V and J ends lost 6 bases and 7 bases respectively, with 16 bases between them. CDR1 GTSNPN and CDR2 SVGIG come from the germline V gene (reference sequence). As DNA, the CDR3 is TGTGCCTGTCAGACACCAGGGAGACAGCCCCAGCATTTT. Protein product: CACQTPGRQPQHF.

The chain combines TRBV7-6 with TRBJ1-4; 9 nucleotides match TRBD1. Per the germline V gene, CDR1 is SGHVS and CDR2 is FNYEAQ. This CDR3 is 14 amino acids long. V was pared by 5 bases and J by 6 bases, with 4 bases of the junction left unmatched. The CDR3 region is CASSVGQGYEKLFF. The CDR3 coding sequence is TGTGCCAGCAGCGTGGGACAGGGATATGAAAAACTGTTTTTT.

The chain is built from TRBV1 and TRBJ2-3; the table gives TRBD2 as D, unverified against the DNA. TRBV1 corresponds to a pseudogene. The CDR3 loop spans 15 amino acids. DNA of the CDR3: TGCGCCAGCAGCCAAGATCTAGCGGATACAGATACGCAGTATTTT. Its protein is CASSQDLADTDTQYF.

The chain employs TRBV2 and TRBJ1-2, with unresolved D. Between the trimmed V and J ends, which lost 8 bases and 0 bases, there was a span of 13 bases. The CDR3 covers 14 residues. From germline, CDR1 is SNHLY and CDR2 FYNNEI. CDR3 bases: TGTGCCAGCTTTCGAGAGGGCCCTAACTATGGCTACACCTTC. As protein: CASFREGPNYGYTF.

The chain couples TRBV29-1 to TRBJ1-3; D gene ambiguous. Germline V CDR1 and CDR2: SQVTM, ANQGSEA. Trimming pared 5 bases from V and 7 bases from J, leaving 21 bases between. The CDR3 has 15 amino acids. For the CDR3, the DNA is TGCAGCGTTAAGTTCGACGCAAACGGAGGGAACACCATATATTTT. Translating it yields CSVKFDANGGNTIYF.

Only a few counts were recorded for this clone. V usage is TRBV1 and J usage is TRBJ2-1; no DNA check was done on the table's D call, TRBD2. TRBV1 is annotated as a pseudogene. This CDR3 comprises 15 residues. The CDR3 DNA is TGCGCCAGCAGCCGAGGACTAGCGGGGACCGCTGAGCAGTTCTTC. Translation gives CASSRGLAGTAEQFF.

The rearrangement links TRBV6-8 to TRBJ1-5; unclear D gene. CDR1 is MNHGY and CDR2 is SAAAGT in the germline V gene. The V and J ends lost 5 bases and 6 bases respectively, with 11 bases between them. This CDR3 has 13 amino acids. The CDR3 is CASSTPRGQPQHF. The CDR3 DNA sequence: TGTGCCAGCAGTACGCCACGGGGTCAGCCCCAGCATTTT.

The chain recombines TRBV1 with TRBJ2-7. TRBV1 is annotated as a pseudogene. The CDR3 length is 15 residues. In DNA, the CDR3 is TGCGCCAGCAGCCAAACCACGGCGACGGCCTACGAGCAGTACTTC. It yields the protein CASSQTTATAYEQYF.

The chain is built from TRBV6-8 and TRBJ1-1; D not resolved. The germline CDR1 and CDR2 sequences are MNHGY and SAAAGT. This CDR3 has 14 amino acids. V was pared by 1 base and J by 1 base, with 7 bases between. This chain's CDR3 is CASSYWPANTEAFF. CDR3 bases: TGTGCCAGCAGTTACTGGCCAGCGAACACTGAAGCTTTCTTT.

The V and J genes are TRBV11-1 and TRBJ2-7; 7 bases line up with TRBD2. The germline V gene has CDR1 SGHAT and CDR2 FQDESV (reference sequence). The V gene end was trimmed by 7 bases and the J gene end by 5 bases; junction bases not matched to a gene: 17. The CDR3 is 16 residues long. The CDR3 reads CASKLGREGPLDEQYF. The CDR3 region has the DNA TGTGCCAGCAAGCTTGGTAGGGAGGGCCCCTTAGACGAGCAGTACTTC.

This clone has only one observation. The chain joins TRBV14 to TRBJ2-1, with a possible D match to TRBD2 (6 bases). CDR3 length: 16 residues. Trimming took 1 base from V and 8 from J, leaving 18 bases between them. Germline CDR1 SGHDN, CDR2 FVKESK. The CDR3, as DNA: TGTGCCAGCAGCCAAGTGGGCTCCCGAGGGAGGTATGAGCAGTTCTTC. Protein: CASSQVGSRGRYEQFF.

On this clone itself: An end of the junction does not agree with germline; a read error may underlie this. V usage is TRBV6-8 and J usage is TRBJ1-1; TRBD1 might be the D (5 bases). This CDR3 contains 15 residues. Germline loops: CDR1 MNHGY, CDR2 SAAAGT. For the CDR3, the DNA is TGTGTCAGCACCCCAGGGACCACAGGTGCCACTGAAGCTTTCTTT. It specifies CVSTPGTTGATEAFF.

The chain employs TRBV19 and TRBJ1-5; D is possibly TRBD1 (6 bases). V lost 4 bases to trimming and J lost 1 base, with 11 bases between them. Germline V gene lookup returns CDR1 LNHDA and CDR2 SQIVND (reference sequence). The CDR3 loop spans 15 amino acids. The CDR3 sequence is CASSKWGLSNQPQHF. The CDR3 DNA sequence: TGTGCCAGTAGTAAATGGGGGCTCAGCAATCAGCCCCAGCATTTT.

This clone was picked up one time. At one end the junction does not follow the germline gene, possibly because of a read error. The gene calls are TRBV7-1 and TRBJ1-2; no reliable D call. TRBV7-1 is classed as an ORF, of uncertain function. This CDR3 spans 13 amino acids. The CDR3 DNA is TGTACCAGCAGCCAATCGTTTAACTATGGCTACACCTTC. This codes for CTSSQSFNYGYTF.

The chain has TRBV30 and TRBJ1-1; D is perhaps TRBD1 (6 bases). Germline lookup yields CDR1 GTSNPN and CDR2 SVGIG (reference sequence). This CDR3 spans 13 amino acids. V was pared by 7 bases and J by 0 bases, with 12 bases between. The CDR3 loop is CASRGLLNTEAFF. In nucleotides, the CDR3 is TGTGCCTCCAGGGGCCTTCTGAACACTGAAGCTTTCTTT.

The CDR3: CASGLDDGSSYNEQFF. DNA for the CDR3: TGTGCTAGTGGTTTGGATGACGGTAGCTCCTACAATGAGCAGTTCTTC. This rearrangement joins TRBV12-5 to TRBJ2-1; D uncertain. Per germline, CDR1 LGHNT and CDR2 FRNRAP. The length of the CDR3 is 16 residues. Trimming left V 1 base short and J 0 bases short, with 10 bases between.